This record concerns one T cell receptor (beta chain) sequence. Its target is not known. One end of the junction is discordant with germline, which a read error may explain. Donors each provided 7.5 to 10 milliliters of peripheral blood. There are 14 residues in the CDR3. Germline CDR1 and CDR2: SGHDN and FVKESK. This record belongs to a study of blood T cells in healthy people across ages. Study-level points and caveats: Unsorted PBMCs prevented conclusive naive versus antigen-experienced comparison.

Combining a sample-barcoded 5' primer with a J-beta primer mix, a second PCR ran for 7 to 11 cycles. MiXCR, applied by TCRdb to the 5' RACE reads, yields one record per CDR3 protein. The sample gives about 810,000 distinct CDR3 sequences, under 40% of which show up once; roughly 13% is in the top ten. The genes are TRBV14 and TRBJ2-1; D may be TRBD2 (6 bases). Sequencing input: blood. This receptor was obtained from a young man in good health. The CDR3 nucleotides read TGTGCCAGCAGCCAAGTTGGGACTTACAATAAGCAGTTCTTC. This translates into CASSQVGTYNKQFF.